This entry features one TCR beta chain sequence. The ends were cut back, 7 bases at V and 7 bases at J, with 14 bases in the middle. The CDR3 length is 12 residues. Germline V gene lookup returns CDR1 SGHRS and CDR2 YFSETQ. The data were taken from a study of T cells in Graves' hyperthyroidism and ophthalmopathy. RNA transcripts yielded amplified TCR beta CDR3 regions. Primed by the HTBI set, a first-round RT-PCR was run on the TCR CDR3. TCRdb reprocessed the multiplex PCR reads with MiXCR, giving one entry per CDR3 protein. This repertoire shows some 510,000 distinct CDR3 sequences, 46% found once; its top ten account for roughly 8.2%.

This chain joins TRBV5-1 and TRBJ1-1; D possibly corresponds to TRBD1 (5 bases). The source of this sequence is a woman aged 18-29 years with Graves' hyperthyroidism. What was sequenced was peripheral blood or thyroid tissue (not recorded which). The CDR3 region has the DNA TGCGCCAGCGGGACTCCCGGCGGTGAAGCTTTCTTT. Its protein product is CASGTPGGEAFF. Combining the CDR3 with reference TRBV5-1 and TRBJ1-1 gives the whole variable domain KAGVTQTPRYLIKTRGQQVTLSCSPISGHRSVSWYQQTPGQGLQFLFEYFSETQRNKGNFPGRFSGRQFSNSRSEMNVSTLELGDSALYLCASGTPGGEAFFGQGTRLTVV.